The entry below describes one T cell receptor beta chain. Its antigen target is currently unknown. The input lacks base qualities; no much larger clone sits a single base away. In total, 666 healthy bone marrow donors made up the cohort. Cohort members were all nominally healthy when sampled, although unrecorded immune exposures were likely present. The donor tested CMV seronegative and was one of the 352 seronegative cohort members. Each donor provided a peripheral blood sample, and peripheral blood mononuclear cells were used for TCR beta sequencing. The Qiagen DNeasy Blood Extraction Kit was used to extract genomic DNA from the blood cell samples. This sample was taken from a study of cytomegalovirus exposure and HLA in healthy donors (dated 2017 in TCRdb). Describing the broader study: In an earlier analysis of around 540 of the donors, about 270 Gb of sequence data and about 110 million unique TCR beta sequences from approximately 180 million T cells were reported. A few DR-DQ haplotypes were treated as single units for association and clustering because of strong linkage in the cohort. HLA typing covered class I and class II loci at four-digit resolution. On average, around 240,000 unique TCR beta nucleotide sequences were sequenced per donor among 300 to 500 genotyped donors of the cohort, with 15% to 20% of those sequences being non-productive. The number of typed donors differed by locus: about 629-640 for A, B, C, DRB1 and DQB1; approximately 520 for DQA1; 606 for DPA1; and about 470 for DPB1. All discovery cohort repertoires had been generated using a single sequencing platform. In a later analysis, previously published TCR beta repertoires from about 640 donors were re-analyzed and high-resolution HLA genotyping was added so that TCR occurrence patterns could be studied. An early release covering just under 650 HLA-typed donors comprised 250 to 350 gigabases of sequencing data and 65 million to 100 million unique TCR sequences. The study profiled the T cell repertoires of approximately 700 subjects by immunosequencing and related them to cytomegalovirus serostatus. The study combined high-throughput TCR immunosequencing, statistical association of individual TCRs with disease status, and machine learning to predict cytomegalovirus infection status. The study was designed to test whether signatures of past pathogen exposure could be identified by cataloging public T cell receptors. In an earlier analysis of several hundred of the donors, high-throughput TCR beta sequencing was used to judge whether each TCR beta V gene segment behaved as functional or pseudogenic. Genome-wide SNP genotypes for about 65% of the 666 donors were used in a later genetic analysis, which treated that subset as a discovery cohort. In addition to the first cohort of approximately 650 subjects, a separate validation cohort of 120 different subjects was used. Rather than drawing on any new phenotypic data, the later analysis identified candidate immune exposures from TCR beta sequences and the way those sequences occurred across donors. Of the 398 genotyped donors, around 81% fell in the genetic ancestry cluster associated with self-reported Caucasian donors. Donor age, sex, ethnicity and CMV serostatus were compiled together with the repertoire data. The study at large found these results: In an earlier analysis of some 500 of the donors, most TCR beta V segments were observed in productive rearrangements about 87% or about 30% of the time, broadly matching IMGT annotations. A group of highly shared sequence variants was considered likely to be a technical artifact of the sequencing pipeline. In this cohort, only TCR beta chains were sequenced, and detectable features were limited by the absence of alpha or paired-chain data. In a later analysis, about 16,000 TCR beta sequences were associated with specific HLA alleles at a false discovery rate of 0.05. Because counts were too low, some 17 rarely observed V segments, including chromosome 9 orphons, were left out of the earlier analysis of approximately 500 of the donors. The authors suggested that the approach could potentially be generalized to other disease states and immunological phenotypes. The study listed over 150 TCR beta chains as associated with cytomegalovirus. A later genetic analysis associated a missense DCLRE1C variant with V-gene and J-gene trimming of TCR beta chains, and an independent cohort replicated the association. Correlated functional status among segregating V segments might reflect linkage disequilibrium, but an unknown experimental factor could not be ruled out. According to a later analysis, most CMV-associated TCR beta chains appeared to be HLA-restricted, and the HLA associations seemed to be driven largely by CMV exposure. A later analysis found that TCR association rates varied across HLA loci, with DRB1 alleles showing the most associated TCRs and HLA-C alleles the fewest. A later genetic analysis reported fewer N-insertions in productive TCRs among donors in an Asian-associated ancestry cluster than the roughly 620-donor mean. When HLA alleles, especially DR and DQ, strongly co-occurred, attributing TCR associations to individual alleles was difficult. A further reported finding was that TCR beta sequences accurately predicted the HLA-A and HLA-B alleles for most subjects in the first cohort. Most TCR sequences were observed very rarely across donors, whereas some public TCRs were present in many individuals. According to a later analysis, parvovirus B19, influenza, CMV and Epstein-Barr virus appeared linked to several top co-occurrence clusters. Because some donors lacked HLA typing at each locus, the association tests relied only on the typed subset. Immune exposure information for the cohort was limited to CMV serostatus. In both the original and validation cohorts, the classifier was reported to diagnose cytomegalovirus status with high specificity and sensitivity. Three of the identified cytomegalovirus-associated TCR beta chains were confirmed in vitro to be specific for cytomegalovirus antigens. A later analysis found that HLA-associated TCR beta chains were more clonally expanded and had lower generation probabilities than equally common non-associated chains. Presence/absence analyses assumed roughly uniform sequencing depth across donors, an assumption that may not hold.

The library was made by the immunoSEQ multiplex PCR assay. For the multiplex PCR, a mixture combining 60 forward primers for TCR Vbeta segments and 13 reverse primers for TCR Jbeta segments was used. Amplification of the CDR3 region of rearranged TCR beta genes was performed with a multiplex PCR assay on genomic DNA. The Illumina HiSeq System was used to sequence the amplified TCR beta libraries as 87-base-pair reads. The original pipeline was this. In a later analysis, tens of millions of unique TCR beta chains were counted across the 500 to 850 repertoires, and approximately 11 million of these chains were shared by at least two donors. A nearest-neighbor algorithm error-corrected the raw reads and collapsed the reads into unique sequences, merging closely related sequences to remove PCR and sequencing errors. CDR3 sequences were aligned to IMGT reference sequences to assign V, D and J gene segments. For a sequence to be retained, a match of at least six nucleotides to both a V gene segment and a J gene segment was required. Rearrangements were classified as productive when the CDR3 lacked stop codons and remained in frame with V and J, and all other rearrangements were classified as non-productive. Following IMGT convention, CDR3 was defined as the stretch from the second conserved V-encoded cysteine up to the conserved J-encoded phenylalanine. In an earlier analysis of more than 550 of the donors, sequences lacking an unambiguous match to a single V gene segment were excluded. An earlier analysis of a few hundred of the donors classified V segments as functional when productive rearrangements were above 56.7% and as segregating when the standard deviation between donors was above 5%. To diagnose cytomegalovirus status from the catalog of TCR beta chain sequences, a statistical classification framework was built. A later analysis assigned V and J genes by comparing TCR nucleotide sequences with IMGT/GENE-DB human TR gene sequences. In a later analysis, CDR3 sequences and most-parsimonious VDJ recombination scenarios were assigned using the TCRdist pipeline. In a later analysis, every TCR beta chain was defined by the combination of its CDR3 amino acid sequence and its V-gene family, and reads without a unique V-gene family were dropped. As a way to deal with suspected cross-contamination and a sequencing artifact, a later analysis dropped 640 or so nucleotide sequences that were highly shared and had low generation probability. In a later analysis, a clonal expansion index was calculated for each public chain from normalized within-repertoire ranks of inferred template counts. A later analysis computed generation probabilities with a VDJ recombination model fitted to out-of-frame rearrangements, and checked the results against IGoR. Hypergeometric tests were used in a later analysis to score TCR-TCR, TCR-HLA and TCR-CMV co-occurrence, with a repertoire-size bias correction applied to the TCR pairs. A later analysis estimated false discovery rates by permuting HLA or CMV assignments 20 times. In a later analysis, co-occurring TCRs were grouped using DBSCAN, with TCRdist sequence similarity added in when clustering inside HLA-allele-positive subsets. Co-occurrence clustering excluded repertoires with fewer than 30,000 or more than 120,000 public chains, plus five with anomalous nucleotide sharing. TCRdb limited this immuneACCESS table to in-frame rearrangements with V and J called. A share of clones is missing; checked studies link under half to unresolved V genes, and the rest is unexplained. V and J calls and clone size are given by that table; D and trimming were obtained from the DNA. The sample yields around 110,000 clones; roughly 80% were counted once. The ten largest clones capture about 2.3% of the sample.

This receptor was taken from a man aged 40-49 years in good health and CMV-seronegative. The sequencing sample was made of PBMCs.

The bases read TGCGCCAGCAGTTCTTCTAGCGGGGGGGCCTACAATGAGCAGTTCTTC. The translation is CASSSSSGGAYNEQFF. The rearranged segments are TRBV10-1 and TRBJ2-1, with 12 bases aligning to TRBD2. Spanning cysteine to phenylalanine, the CDR3 consists of 16 amino acids. Solely the CDR3 DNA is kept, with 48 bases framed from the first base. Trimming takes 5 bases off V and 2 bases off J; junction bases not matched to a gene: 4. In the germline V gene (reference sequence), CDR1 corresponds to WNHNN and CDR2 to SYGVQD.